Below are 25 T cell receptor beta chains sequenced from a single sample in a study of monozygotic twins with inflammatory bowel disease (dated by TCRdb to the late 2010s). Libraries were prepared through 5' RACE. TCRdb names Illumina HiSeq 2500 as the instrument used. One entry per CDR3 protein sequence results from the TCRdb reprocessing of the reads, with DNA left out. The sample's records list some 300,000 distinct CDR3 sequences. The top ten constitute 5.6% of the sample. Sequenced input: blood. These receptors were collected from a human donor with ulcerative colitis or Crohn's disease, or a healthy co-twin of an affected twin (not recorded which).

The chain recombines TRBV6-2 or TRBV6-3 with TRBJ1-2. Germline-derived CDR1 and CDR2 are MNHEY and SVGEGT. The CDR3 has 12 residues. The chain's CDR3 is CASGEIGYGYTF.

The chain links TRBV10-3 to TRBJ2-7; TCRdb's D call of TRBD1 is untestable without DNA. The CDR3 runs 13 residues. Per germline, CDR1 ENHRY and CDR2 SYGVKD. The CDR3 sequence is CATSDGRGNEQYF.

This chain joins TRBV21-1 and TRBJ1-6. TRBV21-1 is a pseudogene. The CDR3 consists of 12 residues. The chain's CDR3 is CASSEPNSPLHF.

The V gene is TRBV29-1, the J gene TRBJ2-5; TCRdb's assignment of TRBD1 cannot be checked, as there is no DNA. This CDR3 has 13 residues. Germline CDR1 reads SQVTM; CDR2 reads ANQGSEA. CDR3 residues: CSYDRDNQETQYF.

The chain employs TRBV5-6 and TRBJ2-1; there is no DNA to check the TCRdb D call of TRBD2. CDR3 length equals 15 residues. Looked up from germline, CDR1 is SGHDT and CDR2 is YYEEEE. The CDR3 here is CASSVTSGSWNEQFF. Looking up the rest from reference TRBV5-6 and TRBJ2-1 gives the full variable domain: DAGVTQSPTHLIKTRGQQVTLRCSPKSGHDTVSWYQQALGQGPQFIFQYYEEEERQRGNFPDRFSGHQFPNYSSELNVNALLLGDSALYLCASSVTSGSWNEQFFGPGTRLTVL.

The chain carries TRBV5-1 and TRBJ2-5. CDR1 SGHRS and CDR2 YFSETQ come from the germline V gene. The CDR3 contains 15 residues. The CDR3 protein is CASSFTWDLAWPQYF.

V and J are TRBV10-2 and TRBJ1-4. This CDR3 contains 13 residues. Looked up from germline, CDR1 is WSHSY and CDR2 is SAAADI. The CDR3: CASRDRPNEKLFF.

The chain has TRBV5-1 and TRBJ2-7; there is no DNA to check the TCRdb D call of TRBD1. Germline loops: CDR1 SGHRS, CDR2 YFSETQ. This CDR3 contains 14 residues. The chain's CDR3 is CASSLWTATYEQYF.

The J gene is TRBJ1-1, the V gene TRBV12-3 or TRBV12-4; TCRdb proposes TRBD1, but this gene call is untestable without DNA. The CDR3 loop spans 17 amino acids. CDR3: CASSGNLGTGVRTEAFF.

V and J are TRBV28 and TRBJ1-1; TCRdb designates TRBD1, a call that cannot be tested without DNA. CDR3 length: 16 residues. Germline lookup yields CDR1 MDHEN and CDR2 SYDVKM. The CDR3 protein is CASSHNRVGFYTEAFF.

The chain carries TRBV20-1 and TRBJ2-1; the D call from TCRdb, TRBD2, cannot be confirmed without DNA. This CDR3 has 14 amino acids. Germline-derived CDR1 and CDR2 are DFQATT and SNEGSKA (reference sequence). CDR3 in amino acids: CSARPSGGAGEQFF.

CDR3 sequence reads: CASSLVPAEGGEQYF. The chain links TRBV5-5 to TRBJ2-7; TCRdb returns TRBD2, unconfirmable since there is no DNA. The CDR3 runs to 15 residues. Germline values: CDR1 SGHKS, CDR2 YYEKEE (reference sequence).

The rearrangement joins TRBV24-1 to TRBJ2-7. CDR1 is KGHDR, CDR2 SFDVKD, per germline. The CDR3 has 12 amino acids. The CDR3 is CATSKTHYEQYF.

The chain is built from TRBV7-2 and TRBJ2-7; the TCRdb call, TRBD2, lacks DNA for checking. The CDR3 has 15 residues. Germline V gene data show CDR1 as SGHTA and CDR2 as FQGNSA. The CDR3 here is CASSLMTSIVYEQYF.

This sequence joins TRBV29-1 and TRBJ2-3. CDR1 SQVTM and CDR2 ANQGSEA come from the germline V gene. This CDR3 is built from 13 residues. CDR3 in amino acids: CSVGIRDTDTQYF.

The gene calls are TRBV7-2 and TRBJ2-3; TCRdb's D call of TRBD2 is untestable without DNA. CDR1 and CDR2 from the germline V gene are SGHTA and FQGNSA. This CDR3 is built from 17 residues. Here the CDR3 reads CASSPYGGGGSQDTQYF. Complete variable domain (other parts from reference TRBV7-2 and TRBJ2-3): GAGVSQSPSNKVTEKGKDVELRCDPISGHTALYWYRQSLGQGLEFLIYFQGNSAPDKSGLPSDRFSAERTGGSVSTLTIQRTQQEDSAVYLCASSPYGGGGSQDTQYFGPGTRLTVL.

The CDR3 is CSARTENQPQHF. This chain connects TRBV20-1 to TRBJ1-5; TCRdb names TRBD1, which stays unverified in the absence of DNA. The CDR3 is 12 residues long. Germline V gene sequence: CDR1 DFQATT, CDR2 SNEGSKA (reference sequence).

J is TRBJ1-5 and V is TRBV7-2; the D call from TCRdb, TRBD1, cannot be confirmed without DNA. This CDR3 comprises 15 residues. The germline gives CDR1 SGHTA, CDR2 FQGNSA. CDR3 sequence: CASSLNPGSNQPQHF. The full variable domain, in which reference TRBV7-2 and TRBJ1-5 provide the parts outside the CDR3, is GAGVSQSPSNKVTEKGKDVELRCDPISGHTALYWYRQSLGQGLEFLIYFQGNSAPDKSGLPSDRFSAERTGGSVSTLTIQRTQQEDSAVYLCASSLNPGSNQPQHFGDGTRLSIL.

J is TRBJ2-7 and V is TRBV3-1; TCRdb designates TRBD1, a call that cannot be tested without DNA. Germline CDR1 is LGHDT and CDR2 is YNNKEL (reference sequence). This CDR3 has 13 residues. The CDR3 is CASSPRTGSEQYF.

The chain joins TRBV30 to TRBJ2-3. CDR3 length: 15 residues. Per the germline V gene, CDR1 is GTSNPN and CDR2 is SVGIG (reference sequence). Here the CDR3 reads CAWSVQADRTDTQYF.

The V call is TRBV10-3, the J call TRBJ2-7. The germline V gene encodes CDR1 ENHRY and CDR2 SYGVKD. The CDR3 loop spans 14 amino acids. CDR3 region: CAISDDGSSYEQYF.

The chain couples TRBV18 to TRBJ2-7. CDR1 is KGHSH and CDR2 is LQKENI in the germline V gene. This CDR3 contains 14 residues. This CDR3 reads CASSPMDVFYEQYF.

This chain connects TRBV4-3 to TRBJ2-7; the TRBD2 assignment by TCRdb is unverifiable without DNA. Germline values: CDR1 LGHNA, CDR2 YSLEER. This CDR3 contains 15 residues. Here the CDR3 reads CASSQKGLGAYEQYF.

V usage is TRBV6-6 and J usage is TRBJ2-5; TCRdb reports TRBD1, a call that lacks DNA to check it against. The CDR3 totals 14 residues. CDR1 and CDR2 (germline): MNHNY, SVGAGI (reference sequence). This CDR3 reads CASSQGARRETQYF.

This chain links TRBV4-3 with TRBJ1-5; TCRdb's D call, TRBD1, is unchecked because there is no DNA. Germline values: CDR1 LGHNA, CDR2 YSLEER. The CDR3 runs to 14 residues. CDR3 in amino acids: CASSPGTGNQPPHF.